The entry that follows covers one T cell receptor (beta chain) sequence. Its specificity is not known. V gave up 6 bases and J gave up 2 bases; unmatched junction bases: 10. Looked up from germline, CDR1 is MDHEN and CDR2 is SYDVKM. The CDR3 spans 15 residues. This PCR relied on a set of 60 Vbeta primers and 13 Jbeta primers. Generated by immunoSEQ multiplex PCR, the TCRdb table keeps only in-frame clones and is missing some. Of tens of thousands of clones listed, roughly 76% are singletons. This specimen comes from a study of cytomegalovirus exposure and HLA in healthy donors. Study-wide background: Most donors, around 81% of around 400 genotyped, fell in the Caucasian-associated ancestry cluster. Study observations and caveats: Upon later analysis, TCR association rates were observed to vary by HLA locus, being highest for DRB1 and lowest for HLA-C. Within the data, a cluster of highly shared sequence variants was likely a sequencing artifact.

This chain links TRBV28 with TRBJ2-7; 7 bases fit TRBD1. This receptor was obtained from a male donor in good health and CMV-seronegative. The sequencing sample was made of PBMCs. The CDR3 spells CASSIQGEHTYEQYF. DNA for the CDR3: TGTGCCAGCAGCATTCAGGGGGAACATACCTACGAGCAGTACTTC.